Below, one T cell receptor beta chain is given with its context. This clonotype came up many times. The target of this receptor is not known. No base quality values were provided; no much bigger clone lies one nucleotide off. This sample was taken from a study of neurological immune-mediated disorders (dated by TCRdb to between 2017 and 2020). For the study in its entirety: Of the approximately 34 multiple sclerosis patients, around 30 had relapsing-remitting MS and 3 had secondary progressive MS. Alongside PBMC samples, the set of more than 80 TCR-beta libraries contained longitudinal samples, technical triplicates, and paired CD4+ and CD8+ T-cell subsets that had been sorted. Using UMI-based sequencing, the study compared peripheral blood TCR-beta repertoires from patients with HTLV-I-associated myelopathy (HAM/TSP), patients with multiple sclerosis, and healthy controls. The cohort comprised 68 subjects: roughly 14 HAM/TSP patients, 34 multiple sclerosis patients and about 20 healthy controls.

For the unsorted PBMC libraries, 2 million PBMCs were stored in RNAlater at -80 degrees C until RNA extraction and were used to generate the libraries. The multiple sclerosis patients were enrolled in a US clinical protocol that used magnetic resonance imaging to evaluate disease progression. Peripheral blood was subjected to Ficoll-Hypaque density gradient centrifugation to isolate PBMCs, which were then cryopreserved in liquid nitrogen. Findings and caveats that apply to the study as a whole: In a phylogenetic analysis, the repertoires of 18 out of 34 MS patients fell into a single cluster of related CDR3 sequences, pointing to a possible signature at the repertoire level. Expanded clones from different subjects shared no identical CDR3 amino acid sequences, which suggests that TCR-beta repertoires were private in all groups. No clinical or MRI features were associated with the MS cluster, and the authors said that larger cohorts are needed. TCR clonal expansion was highest in HAM/TSP patients and lowest in MS patients, with MS patients falling below even healthy controls.

To synthesize cDNA, template-switch 5'RACE was performed with a primer carrying a 10-nucleotide random unique molecular identifier so that each TCR transcript was tagged. Every sequencing run yielded over 160 million TCR-beta sequences covering 15-18 subjects. Total RNA was extracted with the RNeasy kit. Using the KAPA Real-time Library Amplification kit, TCR-beta VDJ regions were amplified with primers for the TCR constant region and the 5'RACE anchor. Sample indexes and Illumina adaptors were added in a first PCR, after which library yield was increased in a second PCR. The roughly 650 bp TCR product was size-selected on a 2% E-gel SizeSelection system after Ampure bead purification. Before pooling, library quality was assessed on a Bioanalyzer, concentration was determined with Qubit, and library quantification was performed with the Kapa Library Quantification kit. An Illumina HiSeq 2500 sequenced the libraries paired-end 2 x 150 bp. To increase sequence diversity, about 25-31% phiX was spiked into each library pool. In the original analysis: The UMI-based MiGEC pipeline processed quality-filtered reads and removed over 85% of raw TCR sequences during error correction. IMGT germline references were used for aligning VDJ genes, and each clonotype was defined as a unique CDR3 amino acid sequence together with its V-J genes. Clonal expansion, Shannon diversity and CDR3 relatedness (CalcPairwiseDistances, ClusterSamples) were evaluated with VDJtools, and phylogenetic trees were built with CLCbio workbench. Using coefficient-of-variation modelling across technical triplicates, the study counted a clone as expanded if it had at least 8 unique UMIs. Using fastp trimming at Q25 and MiXCR clonotype assembly, TCRdb reanalyzed the public sequencing data and kept in-frame beta chains. Merged by CDR3 protein, the rows form single entries marked with the most common genes and DNA. These V and J calls rely on TCRdb rather than the paper's analysis. A total of just over 95,000 distinct CDR3 sequences appear in this sample, roughly 3.5% of them only once. 6% of the sample is in the top ten clones.

The CDR1 and CDR2 encoded by the germline V gene are ENHRY and SYGVKD. From cysteine to phenylalanine, the CDR3 is 15 amino acids long. CDR3 DNA is the only sequence kept; it has 45 bases, read in frame from the first base. V gives up 3 bases and J gives up 5 bases, and the segment between their germline ends measures 16 bases. Sequencing used PBMCs. The receptor was isolated from a woman younger than 30 with multiple sclerosis. Recombination linked TRBV10-3 to TRBJ1-2; the D segment could be TRBD1, given 5 matching bases. The DNA sequence is as follows: TGTGCCATCAGTGACCCCACCGGGGCCTTATATGGCTACACCTTC. It encodes CAISDPTGALYGYTF.